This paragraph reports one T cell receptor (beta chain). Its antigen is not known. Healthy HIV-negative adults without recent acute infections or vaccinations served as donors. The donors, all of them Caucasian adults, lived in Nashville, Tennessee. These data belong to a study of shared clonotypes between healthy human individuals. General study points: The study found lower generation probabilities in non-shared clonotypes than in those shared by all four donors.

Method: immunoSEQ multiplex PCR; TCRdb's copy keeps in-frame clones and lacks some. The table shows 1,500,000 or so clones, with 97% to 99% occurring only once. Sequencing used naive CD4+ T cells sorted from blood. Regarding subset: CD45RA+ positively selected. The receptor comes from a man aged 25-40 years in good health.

CDR3 nucleotide sequence: TGTGCCAGCAGTTTAGTATTCGGGACAGGCACAGATACGCAGTATTTT. This translates into CASSLVFGTGTDTQYF. The chain recombines TRBV28 with TRBJ2-3; the match to TRBD1 covers 7 bases. This CDR3 contains 16 residues. The trim removed 2 bases at V and 1 base at J, leaving 6 bases unmatched. CDR1 and CDR2 (germline): MDHEN, SYDVKM.